This TCR beta chain was sequenced for a study of CD8 T cells in ankylosing spondylitis. This clonotype was counted ten times or more. Its antigen is not identified. Study-level points and caveats: Reports say disease-linked clones showed up significantly more in matched ankylosing spondylitis synovial fluid. For ankylosing spondylitis blood, a TCR beta motif of 7 or 8 highly homologous variants appeared characteristic.

Germline V lookup: CDR1 DFQATT, CDR2 SNEGSKA (reference sequence). There are 13 residues in the CDR3. Trimming took 6 bases from V and 4 from J; bases not matched to a gene: 7. With molecular barcodes, quantitative 5'-RACE was used to make the TCR beta libraries. TCRdb re-called the 5' RACE reads through MiXCR, storing one row per CDR3 protein. The sample holds roughly 150,000 distinct CDR3 sequences, about 7.3% seen once. The sample consisted of blood, either unsorted or a sorted T cell fraction (not recorded which). The chain has TRBV20-1 and TRBJ2-7, with TRBD1 identical over 9 bases. This TCR was sampled from a female donor with ankylosing spondylitis or in good health (not recorded which). The DNA for the CDR3 is TGCAGTGCCACCGGGGACAGGGCGTACGAGCAGTACTTC. Its protein product is CSATGDRAYEQYF.